Listed here are 27 T cell receptor beta chains from one sample, sequenced in a study of shared clonotypes between healthy human individuals (dated by TCRdb to the early 2020s). Library preparation was by the immunoSEQ multiplex PCR assay. Imported from immuneACCESS, the table was reduced by TCRdb to in-frame sequences with V and J called. These copies leave out some clones; in studies compared against another copy, an unresolved V gene accounts for under half, and the cause of the remainder is not known. This sample comprises a few hundred thousand clones, around 97% of them detected only once. The ten largest clones add up to approximately 0.057% of the sample. The material sequenced was naive CD4+ T cells sorted from blood. This specimen's cell subset or site label, interpreted: CD45RA+ positively selected. Receptors were obtained from a woman under 40 in good health.

V and J are TRBV19 and TRBJ1-1; no clear D. Germline lookup yields CDR1 LNHDA and CDR2 SQIVND (reference sequence). V gave up 6 bases and J gave up 2 bases, with 10 bases separating them. The CDR3 is 13 residues long. The CDR3 coding sequence is TGTGCCAGTAGCGCCACCGTTAACACTGAAGCTTTCTTT. Translated, it gives CASSATVNTEAFF.

The V call is TRBV2, the J call TRBJ2-5; D gene ambiguous. Gene TRBJ2-7 matches the end of the DNA better, so the J call may be wrong. This CDR3 is 14 amino acids long. Germline V CDR1 and CDR2: SNHLY, FYNNEI. DNA of the CDR3: TGTGCCAGCAGTGAGTACACAGAAAACTACGAGCAGTACTTC. Protein sequence: CASSEYTENYEQYF.

With regard to this clone: At one end, the junction sequence differs from germline, possibly due to a read error. The rearrangement uses TRBV5-8 and TRBJ2-4, with a possible D match to TRBD2 (6 bases). The V gene's germline CDR1 is SGHTS and CDR2 YDEGEE. The CDR3 has 10 residues. The CDR3 DNA sequence: TGTGTCAGCAGCGGGTACATTCAGTACTTC. Its protein product is CVSSGYIQYF.

The rearrangement joins TRBV20-1 to TRBJ2-1; D not resolved. This CDR3 comprises 11 residues. Germline V lookup: CDR1 DFQATT, CDR2 SNEGSKA (reference sequence). V was clipped by 3 bases and J by 9 bases, with 9 bases between them. As DNA, the CDR3 is TGCAGTGCTAGTAGAGGTCGTGAGCAGTTCTTC. It encodes CSASRGREQFF.

V gene TRBV6-1 combines with J gene TRBJ1-6; 10 nucleotides align to TRBD1. CDR1 and CDR2 from the germline V gene are MNHNS and SASEGT. Trimming cost V 7 bases and J 9 bases; bases outside gene matches: 6. The CDR3 has 14 residues. Here the CDR3 DNA reads TGTGCCAGCAACTCGGGACAGGGGATTTCACCCCTCCACTTT. This gives the protein CASNSGQGISPLHF.

The chain uses TRBV19 and TRBJ1-5; D gene uncertain. V was cut by 1 base and J by 3 bases, with 13 bases left in between. This CDR3 is built from 16 residues. The V gene's germline CDR1 is LNHDA and CDR2 SQIVND (reference sequence). This CDR3 reads CASSIVGQEFNQPQHF. In nucleotides, the CDR3 is TGTGCCAGTAGTATAGTTGGGCAGGAATTCAATCAGCCCCAGCATTTT.

The chain links TRBV5-1 to TRBJ1-1; D unclear. V lost 0 bases to trimming and J lost 3 bases, with 12 bases between them. Germline CDR1 SGHRS, CDR2 YFSETQ. The CDR3 runs to 15 residues. The CDR3 spells CASSLARVGDTEAFF. CDR3 sequence (DNA): TGCGCCAGCAGCTTGGCGAGAGTGGGAGACACTGAAGCTTTCTTT. The whole variable domain, filled in from reference TRBV5-1 and TRBJ1-1, reads KAGVTQTPRYLIKTRGQQVTLSCSPISGHRSVSWYQQTPGQGLQFLFEYFSETQRNKGNFPGRFSGRQFSNSRSEMNVSTLELGDSALYLCASSLARVGDTEAFFGQGTRLTVV.

This chain links TRBV19 with TRBJ1-4; TRBD1 might be the D (5 bases). CDR1 and CDR2 (germline): LNHDA, SQIVND (reference sequence). The V end lost 3 bases, the J end lost 8 bases, and 13 bases lay between the germline ends. CDR3 size: 14 residues. For the CDR3, the DNA is TGTGCCAGTAGTATCATCCAGGGAGGAGAAAAACTGTTTTTT. Its translation: CASSIIQGGEKLFF. Complete variable domain (other parts from reference TRBV19 and TRBJ1-4): DGGITQSPKYLFRKEGQNVTLSCEQNLNHDAMYWYRQDPGQGLRLIYYSQIVNDFQKGDIAEGYSVSREKKESFPLTVTSAQKNPTAFYLCASSIIQGGEKLFFGSGTQLSVL.

The chain recombines TRBV19 with TRBJ1-5; 8 nucleotides match TRBD1. The CDR3 is 16 residues long. CDR1 and CDR2 from the germline V gene are LNHDA and SQIVND (reference sequence). The ends lost 6 bases at V and 3 bases at J; junction bases unmatched: 10. The CDR3 loop reads CASSPTGAGFNQPQHF. The DNA for the CDR3 is TGTGCCAGTAGCCCGACAGGGGCCGGATTCAATCAGCCCCAGCATTTT.

The chain uses TRBV6-5 and TRBJ2-3; 9 bases fit TRBD1. CDR3 length: 12 amino acids. J gave up 9 bases and V 6 bases, and 4 bases lay outside the gene matches. Germline V lookup: CDR1 MNHEY, CDR2 SVGAGI. The CDR3 DNA is TGTGCCAGCAGCCTAGGGACAGGGACGCAGTATTTT. The encoded protein is CASSLGTGTQYF.

This clone was seen only once. This same CDR3 is encoded by further DNA sequences in the sample. The chain is built from TRBV10-3 and TRBJ2-7; tentatively, D is TRBD1 or TRBD2 (5 bases each). CDR3 length: 13 amino acids. V lost 6 bases to trimming and J lost 0 bases, with 9 bases between them. CDR1 and CDR2 from the germline V gene are ENHRY and SYGVKD. This CDR3 is CAISGDRSYEQYF. For the CDR3, the DNA is TGTGCCATCAGCGGGGACCGCTCCTACGAGCAGTACTTC.

The chain recombines TRBV10-1 with TRBJ2-7, with a possible D match to TRBD1 (6 bases). The germline V gene has CDR1 WNHNN and CDR2 SYGVQD (reference sequence). The CDR3 runs to 16 residues. Trimming removed 2 bases from V and 3 bases from J, with 17 bases in between. CDR3 nucleotides: TGCGCCAGCAGTGAGCGAGGACAGCGGTCCGGCTACGAGCAGTACTTC. It encodes CASSERGQRSGYEQYF.

The chain combines TRBV19 with TRBJ1-5; D is unclear. This CDR3 spans 12 amino acids. CDR1 is LNHDA, CDR2 SQIVND, per germline (reference sequence). V lost 4 bases, J lost 7 bases, and 8 bases lay in between. CDR3 residues: CASSTLGQPQHF. Written as DNA, the CDR3 is TGTGCCAGTAGTACCCTAGGGCAGCCCCAGCATTTT.

The chain uses TRBV27 and TRBJ2-1, with a weak D call TRBD1 (8 bases). The length of the CDR3 is 16 residues. CDR1 is MNHEY, CDR2 SMNVEV, per germline (reference sequence). Trimming removed 6 bases at V and 4 bases at J, with 19 bases between. The CDR3 sequence: CASRYLTGGGYNEQFF. DNA of the CDR3: TGTGCCAGCAGATACCTTACAGGGGGAGGGTACAATGAGCAGTTCTTC.

The chain combines TRBV9 with TRBJ2-1; TRBD2 aligns across 11 bases. This CDR3 region has 15 residues. Germline values: CDR1 SGDLS, CDR2 YYNGEE. V trimming: 2 bases; J trimming: 8 bases; junction bases outside the gene matches: 6. CDR3 nucleotide sequence: TGTGCCAGCAGCGTTAGCGGGAGGGCCCTGGATGAGCAGTTCTTC. This codes for CASSVSGRALDEQFF.

The chain is built from TRBV4-1 and TRBJ2-3; D is possibly TRBD1 or TRBD2 (6 bases each). Germline values: CDR1 MGHRA, CDR2 YSYEKL. V was trimmed by 0 bases and J by 2 bases, leaving 27 bases between them. The CDR3 spans 21 residues. CDR3 loop: CASSQETPSPGVVGATDTQYF. The CDR3 DNA follows: TGCGCCAGCAGCCAAGAAACTCCGTCCCCGGGAGTTGTGGGGGCCACAGATACGCAGTATTTT.

This rearrangement joins TRBV18 to TRBJ2-7, with TRBD2 identical over 7 bases. This CDR3 spans 16 amino acids. Germline V gene data show CDR1 as KGHSH and CDR2 as LQKENI. The V gene end was trimmed by 1 base and the J gene end by 5 bases; junction bases not matched to a gene: 11. The CDR3 spells CASSPLEGGSTHEQYF. CDR3 bases: TGTGCCAGCTCACCACTCGAGGGCGGGAGTACCCACGAGCAGTACTTC. Filled out from reference TRBV18 and TRBJ2-7, the complete variable domain reads NAGVMQNPRHLVRRRGQEARLRCSPMKGHSHVYWYRQLPEEGLKFMVYLQKENIIDESGMPKERFSAEFPKEGPSILRIQQVVRGDSAAYFCASSPLEGGSTHEQYFGPGTRLTVT.

This chain links TRBV6-5 with TRBJ2-7, with TRBD2 matching 15 bases. Germline CDR1 is MNHEY and CDR2 is SVGAGI. Trimming cost V 5 bases and J 9 bases; bases outside gene matches: 5. CDR3 length: 14 residues. The CDR3 region has the DNA TGTGCCAGCAGTCGGACTAGCGGGAGGGTGGTGCAGTACTTC. It specifies CASSRTSGRVVQYF.

CDR3 sequence: CASRKDRVTEAFF. The CDR3 nucleotides are TGTGCCAGCAGGAAGGACAGGGTCACTGAAGCTTTCTTT. V is TRBV6-1 and J is TRBJ1-1, with 8 positions matching TRBD1. J lost 4 bases, V lost 6 bases, and 4 bases had no gene match. CDR1 MNHNS and CDR2 SASEGT come from the germline V gene. The CDR3 covers 13 residues.

The chain uses TRBV27 and TRBJ2-1; D remains ambiguous. The CDR3 covers 13 residues. The V end was cut by 4 bases, the J end by 0 bases, with 4 bases between. Per germline, CDR1 MNHEY and CDR2 SMNVEV (reference sequence). For the CDR3, the DNA is TGTGCCAGCAGTTCCACCTCCTACAATGAGCAGTTCTTC. This sequence encodes CASSSTSYNEQFF.

The J gene is TRBJ2-5, the V gene TRBV28; D is perhaps TRBD1 or TRBD2 (6 bases each). The CDR3 spans 16 residues. Per the germline V gene, CDR1 is MDHEN and CDR2 is SYDVKM. V lost 6 bases and J 6 bases, leaving 23 bases between the germline ends. The CDR3 nucleotides read TGTGCCAGCAGACCCCGTTTTGGGGGGCCTCAACAGACCCAGTACTTC. Amino acids: CASRPRFGGPQQTQYF.

About this clone: The junction departs from the called germline gene at one end, perhaps through a read error. The J gene is TRBJ1-5, the V gene TRBV7-3; D gene unclear. Germline loops: CDR1 SGHTA, CDR2 FQGTGA. This CDR3 contains 19 residues. This chain's CDR3 is CANSLSGVGTGISNQPQHF. CDR3 DNA: TGTGCCAACAGCTTATCGGGTGTAGGAACGGGTATTAGCAATCAGCCCCAGCATTTT.

The chain uses TRBV20-1 and TRBJ1-6; D gene uncertain. The germline V gene has CDR1 DFQATT and CDR2 SNEGSKA (reference sequence). Trimming left V 6 bases short and J 10 bases short, with 10 bases between. The CDR3 extends over 11 amino acids. The CDR3 reads CSALGESPLHF. CDR3 in DNA: TGCAGTGCCCTCGGGGAATCACCCCTCCACTTT.

The V and J genes are TRBV2 and TRBJ1-3; 7 nucleotides line up with TRBD1. From germline, CDR1 is SNHLY and CDR2 FYNNEI. This CDR3 comprises 14 residues. CDR3 sequence (DNA): TGTGCTCAGAACCGGGACAGCTCTGGAAACACCATATATTTT. Residues: CAQNRDSSGNTIYF.

J is TRBJ2-3 and V is TRBV6-5, with D hard to call. V was shortened by 11 bases and J by 2 bases, with 8 bases between the two germline ends. The germline CDR1 and CDR2 sequences are MNHEY and SVGAGI. The CDR3 runs to 11 residues. CDR3 sequence reads: CAAQLTDTQYF. The CDR3 coding sequence is TGTGCCGCCCAACTCACAGATACGCAGTATTTT.

The rearrangement joins TRBV6-6 to TRBJ2-7; D gene uncertain. The CDR3 has 13 amino acids. V dropped 8 bases and J dropped 2 bases, with 13 bases sitting between them. The germline gives CDR1 MNHNY, CDR2 SVGAGI (reference sequence). The DNA for the CDR3 is TGTGCCAGCGGGCGAACATCCCCCTACGAGCAGTACTTC. Its protein is CASGRTSPYEQYF.

The chain recombines TRBV11-1 with TRBJ2-1; 13 bases match TRBD2. Germline lookup yields CDR1 SGHAT and CDR2 FQDESV (reference sequence). Trimming cost V 0 bases and J 5 bases; bases outside gene matches: 1. This CDR3 is 16 amino acids long. CDR3 sequence reads: CASSLATSGRDNEQFF. The CDR3 DNA reads TGTGCCAGCAGCTTAGCCACTAGCGGGAGGGACAATGAGCAGTTCTTC.